This entry lists 26 T cell receptor beta chains sequenced from one sample in a study of blood T cell repertoires in COVID-19. The protocol was immunoSEQ multiplex PCR, while the TCRdb copy is restricted to in-frame clones and leaves out a portion. The sample includes around 310,000 clones, nearly 90% seen only once; the top ten take about 1%. The source material was peripheral blood. The receptors come from a middle-aged woman with COVID-19, enrolled during active disease.

The chain uses TRBV5-1 and TRBJ2-1; the D is unclear. Germline V gene data show CDR1 as SGHRS and CDR2 as YFSETQ. The CDR3 loop spans 13 amino acids. V was cut by 1 base and J by 5 bases, with 7 bases left in between. The CDR3 is CASSLSPDNEQFF. The CDR3 DNA reads as TGCGCCAGCAGCTTGTCACCGGACAATGAGCAGTTCTTC.

This clone has only one observation. The chain employs TRBV6-5 and TRBJ1-1; D uncertain. Trimming stripped 7 bases from V and 6 bases from J, with 15 bases between. In germline, CDR1 is MNHEY, CDR2 SVGAGI. The CDR3 loop spans 13 amino acids. Here the CDR3 reads CASIGIPDAEAFF. CDR3 in DNA: TGTGCCAGCATCGGGATTCCGGACGCTGAAGCTTTCTTT.

The V gene is TRBV4-1, the J gene TRBJ2-7; weak D call: TRBD2 (6 bases). CDR1 is MGHRA and CDR2 is YSYEKL in the germline V gene. Trimming left V 2 bases short and J 3 bases short, with 23 bases between. The CDR3 has 18 amino acids. The CDR3 nucleotides are TGCGCCAGCAGCCAACTACGGGGCGCCAGCGGGTCCCTCTACGAGCAGTACTTC. Encoded protein: CASSQLRGASGSLYEQYF.

The J gene is TRBJ1-3, the V gene TRBV19; 8 nucleotides agree with TRBD1. Germline V gene sequence: CDR1 LNHDA, CDR2 SQIVND (reference sequence). V shed 6 bases, J shed 4 bases, and the junction held 5 bases outside the gene matches. The CDR3 loop spans 14 amino acids. CDR3: CASSLDRAGNTIYF. CDR3 bases: TGTGCCAGTAGCCTGGACAGGGCGGGAAACACCATATATTTT.

The gene calls are TRBV7-2 and TRBJ2-2; 10 positions agree with TRBD2. There are 16 residues in the CDR3. Germline V gene lookup returns CDR1 SGHTA and CDR2 FQGNSA. V lost 0 bases and J lost 5; bases outside the gene matches: 3. The CDR3 DNA reads TGTGCCAGCAGCTTAGCGCCTAGCGGGGGAACCGGGGAGCTGTTTTTT. Translating gives CASSLAPSGGTGELFF.

This sequence joins TRBV28 and TRBJ1-5; D gene unclear. Germline CDR1 is MDHEN and CDR2 is SYDVKM. The CDR3 is 15 residues long. V was clipped by 5 bases and J by 5 bases, with 16 bases between them. CDR3 amino acids: CASSPLEVVHQPQHF. The CDR3 region has the DNA TGTGCCAGCAGTCCCCTCGAGGTAGTACATCAGCCCCAGCATTTT.

The chain combines TRBV27 with TRBJ1-1, with D perhaps TRBD1 (6 bases). There are 15 residues in the CDR3. V was shortened by 5 bases and J by 0 bases, with 13 bases between the two germline ends. Germline lookup yields CDR1 MNHEY and CDR2 SMNVEV (reference sequence). The CDR3: CASSPLTGLNTEAFF. The CDR3 DNA reads TGTGCCAGCAGTCCCCTGACAGGATTGAACACTGAAGCTTTCTTT.

This chain links TRBV7-9 with TRBJ1-3; the D is unclear. The V end lost 7 bases, the J end lost 2 bases, and 6 bases lay between the germline ends. This CDR3 spans 12 amino acids. Germline V gene data show CDR1 as SEHNR and CDR2 as FQNEAQ (reference sequence). CDR3 DNA: TGTGCCAGCACCCTTACTGGAAACACCATATATTTT. It codes for CASTLTGNTIYF.

This rearrangement joins TRBV5-6 to TRBJ1-2; the match to TRBD1 covers 8 bases. The CDR3 totals 13 residues. The germline CDR1 and CDR2 sequences are SGHDT and YYEEEE. V shed 4 bases and J 7 bases; nucleotides not matched to a gene: 6. CDR3: CASSPDRDGGYTF. CDR3 DNA: TGTGCCAGCAGCCCGGACAGGGATGGTGGCTACACCTTC.

V and J are TRBV5-4 and TRBJ2-1; D might be TRBD1 (5 bases). The CDR3 has 14 residues. V dropped 0 bases and J dropped 5 bases, with 9 bases sitting between them. Germline loops: CDR1 SGHNT, CDR2 YYREEE (reference sequence). The CDR3 here is CASSLDRTNNEQFF. The CDR3 DNA reads TGTGCCAGCAGCTTGGATAGGACAAACAATGAGCAGTTCTTC.

As DNA, the CDR3 is TGTGCCAGCAGCTTAGATCTAGCCAAAAACATTCAGTACTTC. Protein: CASSLDLAKNIQYF. This rearrangement joins TRBV7-8 to TRBJ2-4; D remains ambiguous. Trimming pared 1 base from V and 0 bases from J, leaving 4 bases between. The CDR3 runs to 14 residues. Germline CDR1 is SGHVS and CDR2 is FQNEAQ.

The chain is built from TRBV5-1 and TRBJ2-7; a weak D match, TRBD1 (6 bases). The CDR3 has 15 amino acids. In germline, CDR1 is SGHRS, CDR2 YFSETQ. V shed 1 base and J shed 5 bases, with 16 bases lying between them. CDR3 region: CASSLRRGVSDEQYF. The CDR3 DNA follows: TGCGCCAGCAGCTTGCGCAGGGGTGTCTCTGACGAGCAGTACTTC. Drawing the rest from reference TRBV5-1 and TRBJ2-7, the complete variable domain is KAGVTQTPRYLIKTRGQQVTLSCSPISGHRSVSWYQQTPGQGLQFLFEYFSETQRNKGNFPGRFSGRQFSNSRSEMNVSTLELGDSALYLCASSLRRGVSDEQYFGPGTRLTVT.

The chain combines TRBV7-9 with TRBJ1-3, with D unresolved. V lost 5 bases and J lost 0, with 8 bases in between. The V gene's germline CDR1 is SEHNR and CDR2 FQNEAQ (reference sequence). The CDR3 covers 14 residues. CDR3 coding DNA: TGTGCCAGCAGCCATCCGGGCTCTGGAAACACCATATATTTT. Its protein product is CASSHPGSGNTIYF.

This clone came up once. The CDR3 spells CASSLVAGGRNEQFF. The CDR3 bases are TGCGCCAGCAGCTTGGTGGCGGGAGGTCGTAATGAGCAGTTCTTC. The chain links TRBV5-1 to TRBJ2-1; 8 bases line up with TRBD2. The CDR3 runs 15 residues. The V gene's germline CDR1 is SGHRS and CDR2 YFSETQ. J gave up 7 bases and V 0 bases, and 6 bases lay outside the gene matches.

The V gene is TRBV27, the J gene TRBJ2-3; 7 bases agree with TRBD2. The CDR3 is made up of 14 amino acids. After removal of 8 bases from V and 2 bases from J, the junction contained 7 bases not matched to a gene. Per germline, CDR1 MNHEY and CDR2 SMNVEV (reference sequence). CDR3 bases: TGTGCCAGCGGTGAGCGGGGCTCCACAGATACGCAGTATTTT. Translating it yields CASGERGSTDTQYF.

The chain combines TRBV3-1 (or the pseudogene TRBV3-2) with TRBJ2-1, with a weak D call TRBD2 (6 bases). Germline V gives CDR1 LGHDT, CDR2 YNNKEL (reference sequence). The CDR3 consists of 15 residues. V lost 4 bases, J lost 8 bases, and 18 bases lay in between. In DNA, the CDR3 is TGTGCCAGCAGCCGGAGGGCCCTCTCGAGCGATGAGCAGTTCTTC. This sequence encodes CASSRRALSSDEQFF.

The V gene is TRBV4-3, the J gene TRBJ1-2, with D possibly being TRBD1 (5 bases). The CDR3 is 16 residues long. V was clipped by 0 bases and J by 6 bases, with 17 bases between them. CDR1 and CDR2 from the germline V gene are LGHNA and YSLEER. CDR3 DNA: TGCGCCAGCAGCCAAGATTTCGGACACAGGCCTAATGGCTACACCTTC. Protein sequence: CASSQDFGHRPNGYTF.

This chain links TRBV7-2 with TRBJ2-6; D gene uncertain. Trimming took off 5 bases at V and 1 base at J, with 9 bases between the two ends. The CDR3 length is 15 residues. Germline CDR1 SGHTA, CDR2 FQGNSA. DNA for the CDR3: TGTGCCAGCAGCGGCCAAGCGTCTGGGGCCAACGTCCTGACTTTC. It encodes CASSGQASGANVLTF.

This chain joins TRBV13 and TRBJ1-2; 9 bases map to TRBD1. The CDR3 totals 16 residues. The germline gives CDR1 PRHDT, CDR2 FYEKMQ (reference sequence). The V segment lost 6 bases and the J segment 4 bases; nucleotides outside the gene matches: 12. CDR3 DNA: TGTGCCAGCAGGGGAATCGACAGGGGGTTGGTCTATGGCTACACCTTC. Its translation: CASRGIDRGLVYGYTF.

The chain carries TRBV5-5 and TRBJ1-4, with D perhaps matching TRBD1 (6 bases). Deletions cut 1 base from V and 4 bases from J, with 14 bases between. Per the germline V gene, CDR1 is SGHKS and CDR2 is YYEKEE (reference sequence). The CDR3 totals 16 residues. CDR3: CASSLRVTGGNEKLFF. The CDR3 DNA sequence: TGTGCCAGCAGCTTGAGGGTGACAGGAGGTAATGAAAAACTGTTTTTT.

V and J are TRBV7-9 and TRBJ1-1, with D maybe TRBD1 (5 bases). In germline, CDR1 is SEHNR, CDR2 FQNEAQ (reference sequence). V was pared by 7 bases and J by 2 bases, with 11 bases between. The CDR3 length is 13 residues. The CDR3 sequence is CASTRTPNTEAFF. The DNA of the CDR3 is TGTGCCAGCACCAGGACACCAAACACTGAAGCTTTCTTT.

The V call is TRBV18, the J call TRBJ1-1; perhaps TRBD1 as D (6 bases). The CDR3 runs to 15 residues. Germline CDR1 reads KGHSH; CDR2 reads LQKENI. Trimming left V 3 bases short and J 3 bases short, with 14 bases between. The CDR3 nucleotides read TGTGCCAGCTCACCCGGGGTAGGGGGGGACACTGAAGCTTTCTTT. Protein sequence: CASSPGVGGDTEAFF.

V usage is TRBV25-1 and J usage is TRBJ2-1, with TRBD2 identical over 10 bases. The CDR3 is made up of 17 amino acids. Germline V gives CDR1 MGHDK, CDR2 SYGVNS. J lost 2 bases, V lost 3 bases, and 7 bases had no gene match. This CDR3 reads CASSDPSGREPYNEQFF. The CDR3, as DNA: TGTGCCAGCAGTGATCCGAGCGGGAGGGAACCCTACAATGAGCAGTTCTTC. Drawing the rest from reference TRBV25-1 and TRBJ2-1, the complete variable domain is EADIYQTPRYLVIGTGKKITLECSQTMGHDKMYWYQQDPGMELHLIHYSYGVNSTEKGDLSSESTVSRIRTEHFPLTLESARPSHTSQYLCASSDPSGREPYNEQFFGPGTRLTVL.

The CDR3 loop reads CASSLAGGDTDTQYF. CDR3 DNA sequence: TGTGCCAGCAGTTTGGCGGGAGGAGATACAGATACGCAGTATTTT. The rearrangement links TRBV27 to TRBJ2-3, with 8 bases aligning to TRBD2. The ends lost 3 bases at V and 3 bases at J; junction bases unmatched: 5. The CDR3 is 15 amino acids. Per germline, CDR1 MNHEY and CDR2 SMNVEV (reference sequence).

The V call is TRBV23-1, the J call TRBJ1-5; 8 positions match TRBD1. TRBV23-1 is labeled an ORF, and its function is uncertain. This CDR3 spans 16 amino acids. Trimming cost V 3 bases and J 0 bases; bases outside gene matches: 4. The CDR3 DNA reads TGCGCCAGCAGTCATCAGGGGGCGCCTAGCAATCAGCCCCAGCATTTT. Protein: CASSHQGAPSNQPQHF.

The CDR3 loop reads CASSQDPGTEAFF. The CDR3 DNA reads as TGTGCCAGCAGCCAAGACCCCGGCACTGAAGCTTTCTTT. The chain employs TRBV3-1 (or the pseudogene TRBV3-2) and TRBJ1-1; D call uncertain. The V gene lost 0 bases and the J gene lost 4 bases, with 6 bases spanning the gap. Germline values: CDR1 LGHDT, CDR2 YNNKEL (reference sequence). The CDR3 contains 13 residues.